This is a list of T cell receptor beta chains from one sample in a study of cytomegalovirus exposure and HLA in healthy donors. The assay was immunoSEQ multiplex PCR, and TCRdb's table has in-frame clones only and misses some. This sample yields about 120,000 clones, of which about four fifths are seen a single time; 2.2% belongs to the top ten. The sample consisted of PBMCs. Every receptor here comes from a woman aged 40 to 50 in good health and CMV-seronegative. The conserved cysteine and the conserved F or W are not part of the CDR3 here. The order of the fields is CDR3 protein, J gene, V gene.

CDR3: ASRPDQGFYGYT; J: TRBJ1-2; V: TRBV28
CDR3: ASSTTSNEQF; J: TRBJ2-1; V: TRBV6-5
CDR3: ASSLREGGSGTDTQY; J: TRBJ2-3; V: TRBV27
CDR3: ASSLADRARYGYT; J: TRBJ1-2; V: TRBV7-9
CDR3: ASPLMGDTGELF; J: TRBJ2-2; V: TRBV11-2
CDR3: ASSLYRGWGEQY; J: TRBJ2-7; V: TRBV2
CDR3: ASSLLREGSEQY; J: TRBJ2-7; V: TRBV28
CDR3: ASSRTADYEQY; J: TRBJ2-7; V: TRBV19
CDR3: ASSRNRALNEKLF; J: TRBJ1-4; V: TRBV27
CDR3: ASSESNRDQAF; J: TRBJ1-1; V: TRBV6-1
CDR3: ASSLRPGGQTQY; J: TRBJ2-5; V: TRBV7-8
CDR3: ASSWGVYGYT; J: TRBJ1-2; V: TRBV28
CDR3: ASSPSSYEQY; J: TRBJ2-7; V: TRBV18
CDR3: ASSQVSIIGSEAF; J: TRBJ1-1; V: TRBV4-1
CDR3: ASSLDSGAGNTIY; J: TRBJ1-3; V: TRBV5-5
CDR3: ARAGEMYNEQF; J: TRBJ2-1; V: TRBV2
CDR3: ASRPTEGYGYT; J: TRBJ1-2; V: TRBV6-6
CDR3: ASSKGTGGETQY; J: TRBJ2-5; V: TRBV5-6
CDR3: ASGFSVSVSGLKTFSNQPQH; J: TRBJ1-5; V: TRBV12-5
CDR3: ASSEALWGAYEQY; J: TRBJ2-7; V: TRBV6-1
CDR3: ASSPSVGGTNEKLF; J: TRBJ1-4; V: TRBV5-1
CDR3: ASSRTGPYEQY; J: TRBJ2-7; V: TRBV6-5
CDR3: ASSETPRETQY; J: TRBJ2-5; V: TRBV6-1
CDR3: ASSSIQGEAF; J: TRBJ1-1; V: TRBV4-1
CDR3: ASSIAAGLKAF; J: TRBJ1-1; V: TRBV19